This T cell receptor (beta chain) was found in a study of CD4 T cells in relation to SARS-CoV-2 and coronaviruses. At the level of the study: Convalescent patients had median age roughly 37 years, range roughly 21 to 75. General study results and limits: This crossreactivity analysis covered spike protein alone, no other viral proteins.

To note about this clone: Antigen specificity is unknown.

Assay used: immunoSEQ multiplex PCR; TCRdb lists only in-frame clones, some missing. This sample yields approximately 39,000 clones, of which 60% to 80% are seen a single time; about a fifth belongs to the top ten. The CDR3 spans 13 residues. Trimming removed 7 bases at V and 1 base at J, with 12 bases between. The germline CDR1 and CDR2 sequences are SGHTS and YDEGEE. Sequenced: memory CD4+ T cells from PBMCs, cultured in vitro. The TCR sequence derives from an adult with COVID-19. The chain employs TRBV5-8 and TRBJ2-7; a weak D match, TRBD1 (6 bases). CDR3: CASHAGQSYEQYF. For the CDR3, the DNA is TGTGCCAGCCACGCCGGACAGTCCTACGAGCAGTACTTC.